Shown below are 8 T cell receptor beta chains from a single sample sequenced in a study of T cells in women clearing cervical HPV infection. Only in-frame clones appear in the TCRdb table, and some are missing; sequencing was by immunoSEQ multiplex PCR. This sample's clone table lists fewer than 35,000 clones. Sequencing was done on a sample of blood buffy coat. These TCRs come from a woman between 18 and 70 years old with a cervical HPV16 infection that either progressed to CIN3+ or cleared (not recorded which).

A note on this clone: The read terminates 3 residues ahead of where the CDR3 ends, so the germline J gene completes it. The chain carries TRBV20-1 and TRBJ1-1; no firm D call. The germline V and J ends were trimmed by 6 bases and 1 base, with 18 bases remaining between them. CDR3 size: 15 residues. Germline assignment: CDR1 DFQATT and CDR2 SNEGSKA (reference sequence). Partial CDR3 DNA: TGCAGTGCGGGCAGGCCTACAGATTCGAACACTGAA. Residues: CSAGRPTDSNTE. The whole CDR3 sequence is CSAGRPTDSNTEAFF.

A word on this clone: The CDR3 end lies 3 residues beyond the end of the read and is filled in from the germline J gene. The chain joins TRBV12-3 or TRBV12-4 to TRBJ1-2; D not certain. The CDR3 is made up of 13 amino acids. The CDR3 is CASSFSLPEGYTF. Incomplete CDR3 DNA: TGTGCCAGCAGTTTCTCTCTACCTGAAGGC.

Regarding this clone: The read ends 3 residues early relative to the CDR3; the germline J gene fills the gap. V is TRBV29-1 and J is TRBJ2-6; no definite D call. CDR1 SQVTM and CDR2 ANQGSEA come from the germline V gene. The CDR3 spans 11 residues. With 7 bases removed from V and 3 bases from J, the gap between germline ends came to 4 bases. CDR3 sequence: CSARGANVLTF. Incomplete CDR3 DNA: TGCAGCGCCCGTGGGGCCAACGTC.

Comment on this clone: The read halts 3 residues ahead of the CDR3 end, with the missing end drawn from the germline J gene. This chain uses TRBV4-2 with TRBJ2-1; TRBD2 matches 10 bases. The V gene's germline CDR1 is LGHNA and CDR2 YNFKEQ. Trimming at V came to 0 bases and at J to 6 bases, leaving 8 bases not matched to a gene. The CDR3 sequence is 17 residues long. CDR3 sequence reads: CASSQDFGTSVFNEQFF. CDR3 bases read: TGTGCCAGCAGCCAAGATTTCGGGACTAGCGTTTTCAATGAG.

Here the CDR3 reads CASSGGDGEFNSPLHF. The sequenced CDR3 bases are TGTGCCAGCAGTGGGGGGGACGGAGAATTTAATTCACCC. The gene calls are TRBV2 and TRBJ1-6, with D perhaps matching TRBD1 (5 bases). The DNA ends 3 residues before the CDR3 does, and the rest of the CDR3 is filled in from the germline J gene. V lost 4 bases, J lost 6 bases, and 16 bases lay in between. CDR3 length: 16 amino acids. Germline values: CDR1 SNHLY, CDR2 FYNNEI. Full variable domain (missing parts from reference TRBV2 and TRBJ1-6): EPEVTQTPSHQVTQMGQEVILRCVPISNHLYFYWYRQILGQKVEFLVSFYNNEISEKSEIFDDQFSVERPDGSNFTLKIRSTKLEDSAMYFCASSGGDGEFNSPLHFGNGTRLTVT.

Concerning this clone itself: The read stops 3 residues short of the end of the CDR3; the missing end is completed from the germline J gene. This rearrangement joins TRBV5-6 to TRBJ1-1, with D tentatively TRBD1 (5 bases). Per the germline V gene, CDR1 is SGHDT and CDR2 is YYEEEE. The CDR3 is made up of 15 amino acids. With 3 bases removed from V and 1 base from J, the gap between germline ends came to 13 bases. CDR3 bases read: TGTGCCAGCAGCTCTCTGGGCAGGGAGAACACTGAA. Amino acid sequence: CASSSLGRENTE. From start to end, the CDR3 is CASSSLGRENTEAFF.

As concerns this clone: The read falls 3 residues short of the CDR3 end, and the missing part is taken from the germline J gene. J is TRBJ1-1 and V is TRBV7-2; the D is unclear. Germline V gives CDR1 SGHTA, CDR2 FQGNSA. This CDR3 spans 14 amino acids. V shed 1 base and J shed 1 base, with 7 bases lying between them. The covered CDR3 bases are TGTGCCAGCAGCTTAGTAGTCGGGAACACTGAA. Protein product: CASSLVVGNTE. In full, the CDR3 reads CASSLVVGNTEAFF.

With respect to this clone: The read is 3 residues too short to cover the CDR3 end, so that end is filled in from the germline J gene. V gene TRBV5-5 combines with J gene TRBJ2-5, with D tentatively TRBD1 or TRBD2 (7 bases each). V was cut by 4 bases and J by 5 bases, with 18 bases left in between. The CDR3 is 15 amino acids. Germline CDR1 and CDR2: SGHKS and YYEKEE (reference sequence). CDR3 in amino acids: CASSERQGGMETQYF. The CDR3 bases that were read are TGTGCCAGCAGCGAAAGACAGGGAGGGATGGAGACC.